This entry describes one TCR beta chain. Its antigen is not known. Germline V gene lookup returns CDR1 SGDLS and CDR2 YYNGEE. The CDR3 runs 13 residues. It was by 5' RACE with UMI labels that the TRB cDNA libraries were prepared. One entry per CDR3 protein, without DNA, is what TCRdb gives after re-calling the 5' RACE reads. This sample's table has roughly 130,000 distinct CDR3 sequences. The data are from a study of CXCR3-negative and CXCR3-positive naive CD8 T cells. General study results and limits: When CXCR3-positive naive cells were set against CXCR3-negative naive cells, the former had more hydrophobic TRB CDR3s.

The sequenced material came from naive CXCR3+ CD8+ T cells from blood. Documented subset: CD45RO-CCR7+CD27+CD95- naive CD8+ T cells expressing CXCR3 (TNR3+). V usage is TRBV9 and J usage is TRBJ2-1; the TCRdb D gene call, TRBD2, has no DNA to confirm it. The TCR sequence derives from a human donor in good health. Some clones in this sample may be carry-over from other donors' samples. CDR3 sequence: CASSPPRYNEQFF. Using reference TRBV9 and TRBJ2-1 for the parts outside the CDR3, the full variable domain is DSGVTQTPKHLITATGQRVTLRCSPRSGDLSVYWYQQSLDQGLQFLIQYYNGEERAKGNILERFSAQQFPDLHSELNLSSLELGDSALYFCASSPPRYNEQFFGPGTRLTVL.